In its sample, the clone carrying this T cell receptor beta chain was seen a few times. The target antigen is unknown. Sequence at one end of the junction differs from germline and may be a read error. There are 13 residues in the CDR3. CDR1 is DFQATT and CDR2 is SNEGSKA in the germline V gene (reference sequence). The sample comes from a study of CD8 T cells in ankylosing spondylitis. Points from the study as a whole: It was reported that disease-linked clones were significantly enriched in matched ankylosing spondylitis synovial fluid. Characteristic, it appeared, of ankylosing spondylitis blood was a TCR beta motif of about eight highly homologous variants. Prior literature has documented some motif variants in synovial fluid and blood from reactive arthritis.

Quantitative 5'-RACE with molecular barcodes was used to make the TCR beta libraries. TCRdb processed the 5' RACE reads anew with MiXCR; each CDR3 protein has one entry. The profile shows some 840,000 distinct CDR3 sequences, approximately 12% of them singletons. This sequence was found in a male donor with ankylosing spondylitis. J is TRBJ1-1 and V is TRBV20-1; D unresolved. Sequenced material: blood, either unsorted or a sorted T cell fraction (not recorded which). CDR3 sequence (DNA): TGCAGTGCCCCCCGCCAGGTGAAGACTGAAGCTTTCTTT. Amino acids: CSAPRQVKTEAFF.